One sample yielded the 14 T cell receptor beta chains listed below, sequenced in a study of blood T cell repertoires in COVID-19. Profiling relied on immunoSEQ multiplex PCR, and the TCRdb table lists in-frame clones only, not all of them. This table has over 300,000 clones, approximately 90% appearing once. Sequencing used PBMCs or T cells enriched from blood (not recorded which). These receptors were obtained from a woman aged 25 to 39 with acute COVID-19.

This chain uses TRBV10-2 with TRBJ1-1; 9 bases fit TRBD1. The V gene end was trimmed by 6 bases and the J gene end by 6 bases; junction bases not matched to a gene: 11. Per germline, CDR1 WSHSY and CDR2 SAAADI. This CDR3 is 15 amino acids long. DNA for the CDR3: TGCGCCAGCAGCCGGGACAGGGACGTCTCTCCTGAAGCTTTCTTT. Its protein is CASSRDRDVSPEAFF.

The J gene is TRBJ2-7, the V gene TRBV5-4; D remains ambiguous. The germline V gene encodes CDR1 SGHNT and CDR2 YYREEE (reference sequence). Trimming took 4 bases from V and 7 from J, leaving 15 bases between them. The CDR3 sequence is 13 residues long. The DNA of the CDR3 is TGTGCCAGCAGCCTGGATCTAGGTTCTGAGCAGTACTTC. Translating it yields CASSLDLGSEQYF.

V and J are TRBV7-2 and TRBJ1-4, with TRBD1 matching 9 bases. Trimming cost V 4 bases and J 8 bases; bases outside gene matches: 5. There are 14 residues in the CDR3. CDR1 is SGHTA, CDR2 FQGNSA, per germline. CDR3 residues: CASSSTGGWEKLFF. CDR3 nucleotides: TGTGCCAGCAGCTCGACAGGGGGATGGGAAAAACTGTTTTTT.

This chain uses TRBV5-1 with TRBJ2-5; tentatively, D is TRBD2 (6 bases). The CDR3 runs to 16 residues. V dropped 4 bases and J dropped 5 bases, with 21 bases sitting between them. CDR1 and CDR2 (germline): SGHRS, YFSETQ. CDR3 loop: CASSATPGRSWETQYF. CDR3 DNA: TGCGCCAGCAGCGCCACTCCAGGGAGGAGTTGGGAGACCCAGTACTTC.

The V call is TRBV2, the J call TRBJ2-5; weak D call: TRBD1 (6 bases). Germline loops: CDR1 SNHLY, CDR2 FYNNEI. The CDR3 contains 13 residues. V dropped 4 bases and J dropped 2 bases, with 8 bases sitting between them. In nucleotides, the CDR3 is TGTGCCAGCAGTGTCAGGGGACAAGAGACCCAGTACTTC. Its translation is CASSVRGQETQYF.

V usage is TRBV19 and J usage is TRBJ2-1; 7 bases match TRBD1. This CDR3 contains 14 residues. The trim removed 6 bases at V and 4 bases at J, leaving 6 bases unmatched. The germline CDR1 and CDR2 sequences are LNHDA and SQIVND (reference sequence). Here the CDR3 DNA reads TGTGCCAGTAGACCTCAACAGGGGTACAATGAGCAGTTCTTC. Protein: CASRPQQGYNEQFF. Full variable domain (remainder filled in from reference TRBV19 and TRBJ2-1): DGGITQSPKYLFRKEGQNVTLSCEQNLNHDAMYWYRQDPGQGLRLIYYSQIVNDFQKGDIAEGYSVSREKKESFPLTVTSAQKNPTAFYLCASRPQQGYNEQFFGPGTRLTVL.

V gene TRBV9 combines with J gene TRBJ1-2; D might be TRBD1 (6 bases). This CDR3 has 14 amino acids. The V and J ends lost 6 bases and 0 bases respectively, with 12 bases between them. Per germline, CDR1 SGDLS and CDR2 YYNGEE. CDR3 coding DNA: TGTGCCAGCACCCGGGAGGGGGCTAACTATGGCTACACCTTC. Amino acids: CASTREGANYGYTF. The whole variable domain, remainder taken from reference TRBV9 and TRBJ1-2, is DSGVTQTPKHLITATGQRVTLRCSPRSGDLSVYWYQQSLDQGLQFLIQYYNGEERAKGNILERFSAQQFPDLHSELNLSSLELGDSALYFCASTREGANYGYTFGSGTRLTVV.

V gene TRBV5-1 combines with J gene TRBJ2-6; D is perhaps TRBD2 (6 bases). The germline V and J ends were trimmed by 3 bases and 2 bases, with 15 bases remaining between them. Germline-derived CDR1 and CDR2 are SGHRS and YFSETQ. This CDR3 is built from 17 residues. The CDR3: CASSSTTRTTGANVLTF. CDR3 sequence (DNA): TGCGCCAGCAGCTCCACTACCAGGACTACTGGGGCCAACGTCCTGACTTTC.

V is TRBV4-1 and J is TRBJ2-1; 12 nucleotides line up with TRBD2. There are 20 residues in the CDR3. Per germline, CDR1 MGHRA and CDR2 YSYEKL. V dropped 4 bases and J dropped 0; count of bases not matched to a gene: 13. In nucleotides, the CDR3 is TGCGCCAGCAGCCCTAAGGCGCCTAGCGGGGGGGCGAGCTCCTACAATGAGCAGTTCTTC. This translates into CASSPKAPSGGASSYNEQFF.

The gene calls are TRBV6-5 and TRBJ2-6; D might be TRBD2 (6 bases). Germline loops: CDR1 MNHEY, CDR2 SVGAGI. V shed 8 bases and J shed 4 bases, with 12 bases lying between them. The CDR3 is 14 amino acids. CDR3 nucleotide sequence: TGTGCCAGCGGGGGGTCGGAAGGGGCCAACGTCCTGACTTTC. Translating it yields CASGGSEGANVLTF.

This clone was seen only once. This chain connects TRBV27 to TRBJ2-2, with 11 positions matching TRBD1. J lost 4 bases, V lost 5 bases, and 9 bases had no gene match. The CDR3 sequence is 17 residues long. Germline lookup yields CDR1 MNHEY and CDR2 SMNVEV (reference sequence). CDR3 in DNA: TGTGCCAGCAGTACACGTGTTGGGACAGGGGGCACCGGGGAGCTGTTTTTT. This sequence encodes CASSTRVGTGGTGELFF.

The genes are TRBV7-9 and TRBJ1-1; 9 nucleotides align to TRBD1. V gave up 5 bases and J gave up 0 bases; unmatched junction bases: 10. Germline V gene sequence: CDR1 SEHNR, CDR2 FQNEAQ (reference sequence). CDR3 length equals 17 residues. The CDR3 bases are TGTGCCAGCAGCGATATACCGGGACAGGGACTGAACACTGAAGCTTTCTTT. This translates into CASSDIPGQGLNTEAFF.

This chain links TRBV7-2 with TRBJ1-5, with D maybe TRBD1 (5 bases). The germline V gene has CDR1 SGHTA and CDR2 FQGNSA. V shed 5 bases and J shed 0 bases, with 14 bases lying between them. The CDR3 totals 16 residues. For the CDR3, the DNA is TGTGCCAGCAGCCCTTACAGGTCGGGTAGCAATCAGCCCCAGCATTTT. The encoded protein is CASSPYRSGSNQPQHF.

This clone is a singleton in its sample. CDR3 coding DNA: TGTGCCAGCAGCCCGACAGGAACCTACGAGCAGTACTTC. It yields the protein CASSPTGTYEQYF. The V call is TRBV5-8, the J call TRBJ2-7; weak D call: TRBD1 (6 bases). The V and J ends lost 4 bases and 2 bases respectively, with 10 bases between them. This CDR3 contains 13 residues. Germline V gene data show CDR1 as SGHTS and CDR2 as YDEGEE.